The present T cell receptor (beta chain) was sequenced within a study of CD8 T cells in ankylosing spondylitis (dated by TCRdb to about 2017). General notes on the study: The study set out to find disease-linked TCR variants by profiling T cell receptor beta repertoires in ankylosing spondylitis patients and healthy donors. Peripheral blood samples were taken, and synovial fluid was additionally collected from ankylosing spondylitis patients. The whole study cohort included 108 healthy donors and over 20 ankylosing spondylitis patients.

The junction shows trimming of 4 bases on V and 9 bases on J, plus 13 bases between the germline ends. The CDR3 numbers 13 residues from cysteine through phenylalanine. Only CDR3 DNA is held: 39 bases, read in frame from base 1. CDR1 and CDR2 are drawn from the germline V gene: SGHVS, FQNEAQ. Note on this clonotype: Its cognate antigen has yet to be identified. The input lacks base qualities; no much larger clone sits a single base away.

General study outcomes and caveats: The disease-linked clones were reported as significantly enriched in matched synovial fluid samples from ankylosing spondylitis patients. Some motif variants had previously been reported in the synovial fluid and blood of reactive arthritis patients, which suggests shared mechanisms of disease initiation. In peripheral blood, the disease-linked clones were found at relatively low frequencies and had a CD8+ phenotype. A TCR beta motif made up of about eight highly homologous amino acid variants appeared to be characteristic of blood from ankylosing spondylitis patients.

The run used an Illumina HiSeq 2500. TCR beta libraries were prepared by quantitative 5'-RACE with molecular barcodes. On the authors' methods: Disease-linked TCR variants were identified with a new computational method built on a probabilistic model of VDJ rearrangement. TCRdb took the public reads, trimmed them with fastp at Q25, ran MiXCR for clone calling and kept in-frame beta chains. Merged by CDR3 protein, the rows form single entries marked with the most common genes and DNA. TCRdb's processing, not the authors' own work, is the source of the V and J calls. In all, the sample holds 250,000 to 400,000 distinct CDR3 sequences, and around 10% of those were seen once. The top ten clones comprise more than 7% of the sample.

The chain joins TRBV7-8 to TRBJ2-1; there is no confident call for the D gene. The material sequenced was blood, either unsorted or a sorted T cell fraction (not recorded which). This receptor was obtained from a female donor with ankylosing spondylitis or in good health (not recorded which). The DNA reads as follows: TGTGCCAGCAGCTGGAGAGGTGTGCTTGAGCAGTTCTTC. It specifies CASSWRGVLEQFF.